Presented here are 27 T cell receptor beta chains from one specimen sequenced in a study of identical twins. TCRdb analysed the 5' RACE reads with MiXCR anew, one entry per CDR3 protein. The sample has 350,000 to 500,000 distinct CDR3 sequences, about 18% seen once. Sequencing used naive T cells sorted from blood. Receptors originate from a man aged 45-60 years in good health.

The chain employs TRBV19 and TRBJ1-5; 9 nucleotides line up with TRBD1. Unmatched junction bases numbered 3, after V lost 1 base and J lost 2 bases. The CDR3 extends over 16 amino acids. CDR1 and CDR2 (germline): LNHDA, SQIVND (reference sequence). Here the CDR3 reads CASSIGWTGGNQPQHF. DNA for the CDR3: TGTGCCAGTAGTATAGGGTGGACAGGGGGCAATCAGCCCCAGCATTTT.

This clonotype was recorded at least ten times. The CDR3 sequence: CASSFGAAYEQYF. The DNA of the CDR3 is TGTGCCAGCAGTTTTGGGGCAGCCTACGAGCAGTACTTC. The chain is built from TRBV12-3 or TRBV12-4 and TRBJ2-7; perhaps TRBD1 as D (5 bases). V dropped 3 bases and J dropped 2 bases, with 8 bases sitting between them. The CDR3 covers 13 residues.

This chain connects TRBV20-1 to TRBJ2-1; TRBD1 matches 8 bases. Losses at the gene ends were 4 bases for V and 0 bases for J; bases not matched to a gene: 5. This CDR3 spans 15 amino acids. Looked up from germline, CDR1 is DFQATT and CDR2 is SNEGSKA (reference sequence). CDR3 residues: CSATRQGRSYNEQFF. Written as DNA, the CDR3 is TGCAGTGCTACTAGACAGGGGCGCTCCTACAATGAGCAGTTCTTC.

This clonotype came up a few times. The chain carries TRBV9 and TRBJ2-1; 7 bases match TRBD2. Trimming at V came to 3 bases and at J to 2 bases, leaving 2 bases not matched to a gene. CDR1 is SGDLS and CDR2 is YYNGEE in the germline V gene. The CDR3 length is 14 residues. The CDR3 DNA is TGTGCCAGCAGCGGGGGACTACCCTACAATGAGCAGTTCTTC. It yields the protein CASSGGLPYNEQFF.

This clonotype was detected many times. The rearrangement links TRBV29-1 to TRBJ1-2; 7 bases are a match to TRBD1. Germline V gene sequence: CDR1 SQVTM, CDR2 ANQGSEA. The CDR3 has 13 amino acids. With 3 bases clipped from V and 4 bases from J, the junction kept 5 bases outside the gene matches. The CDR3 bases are TGCAGCGTTGAGACAGGGTTGAGCTATGGCTACACCTTC. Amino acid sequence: CSVETGLSYGYTF.

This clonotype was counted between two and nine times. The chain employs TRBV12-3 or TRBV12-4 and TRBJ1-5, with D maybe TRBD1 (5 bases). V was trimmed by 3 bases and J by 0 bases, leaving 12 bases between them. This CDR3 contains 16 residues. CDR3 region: CASSFGAGPSNQPQHF. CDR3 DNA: TGTGCCAGCAGTTTTGGGGCAGGGCCTAGCAATCAGCCCCAGCATTTT.

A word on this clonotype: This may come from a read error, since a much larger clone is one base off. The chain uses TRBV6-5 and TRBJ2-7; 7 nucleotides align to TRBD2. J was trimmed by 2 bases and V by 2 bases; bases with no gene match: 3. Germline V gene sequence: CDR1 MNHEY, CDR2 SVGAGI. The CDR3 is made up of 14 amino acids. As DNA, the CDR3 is TGTGCCAGCAGTTACCTGGGAGGGCCCTACGAGCAGTACTTC. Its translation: CASSYLGGPYEQYF.

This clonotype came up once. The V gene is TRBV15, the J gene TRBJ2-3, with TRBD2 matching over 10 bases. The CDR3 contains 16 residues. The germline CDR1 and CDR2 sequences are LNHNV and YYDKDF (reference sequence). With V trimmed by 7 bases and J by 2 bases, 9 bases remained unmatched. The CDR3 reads CATTRWLAGVTDTQYF. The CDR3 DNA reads TGTGCCACCACCCGGTGGCTAGCGGGGGTCACAGATACGCAGTATTTT.

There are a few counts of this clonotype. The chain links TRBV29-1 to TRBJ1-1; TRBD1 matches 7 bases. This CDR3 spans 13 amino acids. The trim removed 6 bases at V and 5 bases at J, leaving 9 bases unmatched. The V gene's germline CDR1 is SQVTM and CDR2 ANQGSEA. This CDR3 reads CSVASGGGTEAFF. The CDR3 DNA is TGCAGCGTAGCCTCAGGGGGAGGGACTGAAGCTTTCTTT. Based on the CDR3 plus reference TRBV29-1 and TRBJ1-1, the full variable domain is SAVISQKPSRDICQRGTSLTIQCQVDSQVTMMFWYRQQPGQSLTLIATANQGSEATYESGFVIDKFPISRPNLTFSTLTVSNMSPEDSSIYLCSVASGGGTEAFFGQGTRLTVV.

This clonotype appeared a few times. Written as DNA, the CDR3 is TGTGCCAGCAGCCAGGAGTCTACCCAGTACTTC. This translates into CASSQESTQYF. V and J are TRBV3-1 and TRBJ2-5; D is unresolved. Germline V gene data show CDR1 as LGHDT and CDR2 as YNNKEL (reference sequence). The V end was cut by 3 bases, the J end by 8 bases, with 7 bases between. This CDR3 is built from 11 residues.

CDR3 bases: TGCAGCGTGAAGCTGACAGGGAACTACGAGCAGTACTTC. Its translation: CSVKLTGNYEQYF. The V gene is TRBV29-1, the J gene TRBJ2-7; TRBD1 agrees at 7 bases. Germline V gene data show CDR1 as SQVTM and CDR2 as ANQGSEA. With V trimmed by 6 bases and J by 3 bases, 8 bases remained unmatched. The CDR3 covers 13 residues.

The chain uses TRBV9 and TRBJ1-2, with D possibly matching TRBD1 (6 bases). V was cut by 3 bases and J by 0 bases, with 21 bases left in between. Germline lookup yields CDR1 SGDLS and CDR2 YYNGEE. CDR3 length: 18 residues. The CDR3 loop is CASSEGGGREVANYGYTF. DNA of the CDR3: TGTGCCAGCAGCGAAGGAGGGGGTCGGGAGGTAGCTAACTATGGCTACACCTTC.

The CDR3 spells CASSPISGGPSYEQYF. In DNA form, the CDR3 reads TGTGCCAGCAGTCCTATATCAGGGGGCCCGTCCTACGAGCAGTACTTC. The rearrangement links TRBV28 to TRBJ2-7, with TRBD1 matching over 8 bases. The CDR3 is 16 residues long. V gave up 5 bases and J gave up 1 base; unmatched junction bases: 10. The germline V gene encodes CDR1 MDHEN and CDR2 SYDVKM.

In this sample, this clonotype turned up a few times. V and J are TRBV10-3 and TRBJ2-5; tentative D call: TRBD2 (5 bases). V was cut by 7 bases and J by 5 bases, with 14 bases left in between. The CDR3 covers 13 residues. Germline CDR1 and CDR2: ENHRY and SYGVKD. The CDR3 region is CAITGGFGETQYF. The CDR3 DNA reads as TGTGCCATCACTGGAGGTTTCGGTGAGACCCAGTACTTC.

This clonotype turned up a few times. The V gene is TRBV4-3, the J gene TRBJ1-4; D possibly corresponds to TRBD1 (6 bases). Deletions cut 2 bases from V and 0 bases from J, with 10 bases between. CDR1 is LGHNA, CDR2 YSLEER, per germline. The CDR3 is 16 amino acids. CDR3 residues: CASSQSQGTTNEKLFF. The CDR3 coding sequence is TGCGCCAGCAGCCAATCTCAGGGGACAACTAATGAAAAACTGTTTTTT.

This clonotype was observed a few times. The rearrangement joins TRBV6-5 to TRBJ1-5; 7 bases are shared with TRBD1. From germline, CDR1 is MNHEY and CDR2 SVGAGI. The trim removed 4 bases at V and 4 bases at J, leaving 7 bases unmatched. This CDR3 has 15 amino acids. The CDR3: CASSSGVQGNQPQHF. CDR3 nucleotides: TGTGCCAGCAGTTCGGGGGTACAGGGGAATCAGCCCCAGCATTTT.

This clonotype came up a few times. The CDR3 is CASSWAGATEAFF. The CDR3 bases are TGTGCCAGCAGCTGGGCGGGGGCAACTGAAGCTTTCTTT. The rearrangement uses TRBV11-2 and TRBJ1-1; perhaps TRBD1 as D (6 bases). CDR1 is SGHAT and CDR2 is FQNNGV in the germline V gene. The CDR3 totals 13 residues. V dropped 4 bases and J dropped 5 bases, with 11 bases sitting between them.

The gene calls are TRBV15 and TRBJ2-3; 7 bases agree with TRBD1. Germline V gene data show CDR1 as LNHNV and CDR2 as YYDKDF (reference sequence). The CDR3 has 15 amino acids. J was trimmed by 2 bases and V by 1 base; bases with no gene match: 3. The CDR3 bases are TGTGCCACCAGCAGAGGGGACAGAGACACAGATACGCAGTATTTT. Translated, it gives CATSRGDRDTDTQYF.

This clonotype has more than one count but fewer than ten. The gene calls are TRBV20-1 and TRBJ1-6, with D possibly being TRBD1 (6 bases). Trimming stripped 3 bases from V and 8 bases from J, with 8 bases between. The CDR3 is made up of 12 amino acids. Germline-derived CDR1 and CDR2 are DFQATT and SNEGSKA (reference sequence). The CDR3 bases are TGCAGTGCTAGGGCAGGGGATTCACCCCTCCACTTT. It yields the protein CSARAGDSPLHF.

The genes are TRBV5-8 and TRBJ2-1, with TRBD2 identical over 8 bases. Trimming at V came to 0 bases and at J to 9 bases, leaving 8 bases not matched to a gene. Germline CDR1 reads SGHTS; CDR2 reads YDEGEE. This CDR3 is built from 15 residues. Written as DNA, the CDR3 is TGTGCCAGCAGCTTGGACCGGACTAGCTTCCGTGAGCAGTTCTTC. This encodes CASSLDRTSFREQFF.

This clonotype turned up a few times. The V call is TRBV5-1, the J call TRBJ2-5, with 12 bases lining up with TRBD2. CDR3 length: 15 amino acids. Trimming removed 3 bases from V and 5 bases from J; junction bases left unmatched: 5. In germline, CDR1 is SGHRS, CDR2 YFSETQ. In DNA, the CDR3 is TGCGCCAGCAGCTCCGGGACTAGCGGGTGGGAGACCCAGTACTTC. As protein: CASSSGTSGWETQYF. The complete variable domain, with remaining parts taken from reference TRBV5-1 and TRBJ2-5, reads KAGVTQTPRYLIKTRGQQVTLSCSPISGHRSVSWYQQTPGQGLQFLFEYFSETQRNKGNFPGRFSGRQFSNSRSEMNVSTLELGDSALYLCASSSGTSGWETQYFGPGTRLLVL.

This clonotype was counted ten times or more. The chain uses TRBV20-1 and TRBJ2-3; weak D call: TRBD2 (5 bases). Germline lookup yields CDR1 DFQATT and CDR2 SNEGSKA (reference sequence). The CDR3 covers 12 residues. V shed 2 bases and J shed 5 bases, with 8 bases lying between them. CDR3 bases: TGCAGTGCTAGAAAGAGGGTAGATACGCAGTATTTT. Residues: CSARKRVDTQYF.

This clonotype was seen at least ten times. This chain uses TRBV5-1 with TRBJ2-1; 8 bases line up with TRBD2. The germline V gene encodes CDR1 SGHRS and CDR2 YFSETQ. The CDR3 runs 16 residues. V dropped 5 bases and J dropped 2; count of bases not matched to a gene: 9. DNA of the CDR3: TGCGCCAGCAGGGGTAATGCGGGGGGCGCCTACAATGAGCAGTTCTTC. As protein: CASRGNAGGAYNEQFF.

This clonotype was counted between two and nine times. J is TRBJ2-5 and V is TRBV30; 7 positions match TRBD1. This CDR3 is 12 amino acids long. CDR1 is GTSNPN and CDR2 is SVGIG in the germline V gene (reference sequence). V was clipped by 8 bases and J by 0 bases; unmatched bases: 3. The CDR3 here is CAGTDNQETQYF. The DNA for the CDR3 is TGTGCCGGGACAGACAACCAAGAGACCCAGTACTTC.

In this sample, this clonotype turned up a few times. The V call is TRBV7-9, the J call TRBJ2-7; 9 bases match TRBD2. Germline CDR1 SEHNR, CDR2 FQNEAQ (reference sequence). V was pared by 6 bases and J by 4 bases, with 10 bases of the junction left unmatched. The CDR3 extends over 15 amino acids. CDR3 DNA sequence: TGTGCCAGCAGATCGACCCGACTAGCGGATTACGAGCAGTACTTC. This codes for CASRSTRLADYEQYF.

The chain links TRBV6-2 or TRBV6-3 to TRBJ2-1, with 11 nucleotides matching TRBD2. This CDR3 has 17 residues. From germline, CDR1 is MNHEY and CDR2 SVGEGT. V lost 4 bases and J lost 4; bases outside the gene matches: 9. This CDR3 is CASSLTGTSGPYNEQFF. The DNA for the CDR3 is TGTGCCAGCAGTTTAACCGGGACTAGCGGACCTTACAATGAGCAGTTCTTC.

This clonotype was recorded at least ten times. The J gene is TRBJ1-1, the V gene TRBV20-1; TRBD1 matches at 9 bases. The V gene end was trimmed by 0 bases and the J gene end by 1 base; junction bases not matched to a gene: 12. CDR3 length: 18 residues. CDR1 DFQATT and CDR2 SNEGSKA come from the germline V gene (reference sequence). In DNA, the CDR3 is TGCAGTGCTAGAGATCCTCGTGACAGGGGGATCGCGAACACTGAAGCTTTCTTT. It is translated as CSARDPRDRGIANTEAFF.